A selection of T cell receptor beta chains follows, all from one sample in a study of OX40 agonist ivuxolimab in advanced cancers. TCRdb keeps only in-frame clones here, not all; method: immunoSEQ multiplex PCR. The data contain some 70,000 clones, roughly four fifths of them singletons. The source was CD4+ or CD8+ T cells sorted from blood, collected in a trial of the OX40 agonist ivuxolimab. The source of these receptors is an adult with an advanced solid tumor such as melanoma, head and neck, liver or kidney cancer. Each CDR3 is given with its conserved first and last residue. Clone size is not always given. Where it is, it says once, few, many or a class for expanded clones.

CASSLQASGTGGNEQYF	TRBV7-6	TRBJ2-7	NA
CAWRKGLAGGVQETQYF	TRBV30	TRBJ2-5	once
CASRQQGGLTEAFF	TRBV6-1	TRBJ1-1	NA
CASSPAWVRGANTEAFF	TRBV18	TRBJ1-1	once
CASSQDLSASYEQYF	TRBV4-2	TRBJ2-7	medium-sized
CASSVSGAVAGGVSYNEQFF	TRBV9	TRBJ2-1	NA
CASSLIAQGINTGELFF	TRBV7-3	TRBJ2-2	NA
CASSYRGSSEQFF	TRBV6-6	TRBJ2-1	NA
CASSALAGGADTQYF	TRBV5-8	TRBJ2-3	NA
CASSTPAGGIETQYF	TRBV9	TRBJ2-5	NA
CASSISGTSSSTDTQYF	TRBV19	TRBJ2-3	NA
CSVAGAANTGELFF	TRBV29-1	TRBJ2-2	few
CASSKQGVGEGEAFF	TRBV27	TRBJ1-1	NA
CASSLEGGLTDTQYF	TRBV5-1	TRBJ2-3	NA
CAWEGQTLTLNYGYTF	TRBV30	TRBJ1-2	NA
CASSLLAYEQYF	TRBV7-2	TRBJ2-7	NA
CASSPQGMNTEAFF	TRBV18	TRBJ1-1	NA
CASSLGRAGNNEQFF	TRBV11-3	TRBJ2-1	NA
CASSTDGGSGMTGELFF	TRBV7-3	TRBJ2-2	NA
CASSSQPAGFGYTF	TRBV28	TRBJ1-2	NA
CASSINTPNNEQFF	TRBV19	TRBJ2-1	NA
CSAGTGGNNEQFF	TRBV29-1	TRBJ2-1	NA
CASSLPPQQSEGSYEQYF	TRBV27	TRBJ2-7	NA
CSVRDTSTQYF	TRBV29-1	TRBJ2-3	NA
CASSPTGQGARYSNQPQHF	TRBV19	TRBJ1-5	NA
CASSLDSSNQPQHF	TRBV11-3	TRBJ1-5	NA
CASSVEMVSGNTIYF	TRBV9	TRBJ1-3	NA
CASAGLGVLGNEQFF	TRBV6-4	TRBJ2-1	once
CASSHSDGPYEQYF	TRBV4-2	TRBJ2-7	NA
CAWKPFDTEAFF	TRBV30	TRBJ1-1	once
CASSLALSGNTIYF	TRBV5-1	TRBJ1-3	NA
CASSLAGTGQGEQYF	TRBV5-8	TRBJ2-7	many
CASSSRQDGYYGYTF	TRBV6-5	TRBJ1-2	NA
CASSVGTSGEETQYF	TRBV9	TRBJ2-5	NA
CASSSPRLSGTDTQYF	TRBV7-2	TRBJ2-3	once
CASSLDSLGRPKVF	TRBV11-2	TRBJ1-4	NA
CASSPGTGGSTPQSYEQYF	TRBV5-4	TRBJ2-7	NA
CASSLRASATYEQYF	TRBV7-9	TRBJ2-7	NA
CASSLGQVSSYEQYF	TRBV5-6	TRBJ2-7	NA
CASRTGGEETQYF	TRBV2	TRBJ2-5	NA
CASSAPGTSDYEQYF	TRBV28	TRBJ2-7	NA
CASAREGGADTQYF	TRBV25-1	TRBJ2-3	NA
CASKPPGTSVGEQYF	TRBV5-8	TRBJ2-7	NA
CASSEILGGTRETQYF	TRBV6-1	TRBJ2-5	NA
CASSPRAPEREREQFF	TRBV11-3	TRBJ2-1	once
CAISMGEYSGNEQYF	TRBV10-3	TRBJ2-7	many
CASSLDGASSYEQYF	TRBV5-1	TRBJ2-7	NA
CASRVYTGVRAFF	TRBV2	TRBJ1-1	NA
CASSIGASGIHNEQFF	TRBV19	TRBJ2-1	once
CAWSRGRGYEQYF	TRBV30	TRBJ2-7	NA
CASSLGGTSTDTQYF	TRBV5-1	TRBJ2-3	NA
CASSQDPGLGEQYF	TRBV4-2	TRBJ2-7	few
CASSPIDYEQYF	TRBV7-2	TRBJ2-7	NA
CASSEQYDRGDEQYF	TRBV6-4	TRBJ2-7	NA